These 10 T cell receptor beta chains came from one sample sequenced in a study of T cell changes during pregnancy in multiple sclerosis. The protocol was immunoSEQ multiplex PCR, while the TCRdb copy is restricted to in-frame clones and leaves out a portion. The table lists 85,000 to 100,000 clones, 92% of them singletons. The sample here was peripheral blood, taken in the first trimester of pregnancy. The source is a female donor with multiple sclerosis, enrolled in a pregnancy study.

V gene TRBV10-3 combines with J gene TRBJ1-2; the D is unclear. The CDR3 spans 14 residues. Germline V gives CDR1 ENHRY, CDR2 SYGVKD. V was shortened by 7 bases and J by 1 base, with 13 bases between the two germline ends. The CDR3 reads CAIKRAGDNYGYTF. DNA for the CDR3: TGTGCCATCAAGCGGGCAGGTGATAACTATGGCTACACCTTC.

The rearrangement joins TRBV18 to TRBJ1-1; D is undetermined. The CDR3 sequence is 15 residues long. Germline V gene sequence: CDR1 KGHSH, CDR2 LQKENI. V gave up 3 bases and J gave up 0 bases, with 11 bases separating them. The CDR3 spells CASSPFGSLNTEAFF. The DNA for the CDR3 is TGTGCCAGCTCACCGTTTGGCAGTTTGAACACTGAAGCTTTCTTT.

This clone has only one observation. The rearrangement uses TRBV5-1 and TRBJ2-1; D is perhaps TRBD2 (6 bases). Germline CDR1 SGHRS, CDR2 YFSETQ. The CDR3 has 14 residues. Trimming took 1 base from V and 7 from J, leaving 12 bases between them. The chain's CDR3 is CASSLKAGLNEQFF. The CDR3 region has the DNA TGCGCCAGCAGCTTGAAGGCGGGGTTAAATGAGCAGTTCTTC.

The chain is built from TRBV6-1 and TRBJ2-5; 7 bases are shared with TRBD1. Unmatched junction bases numbered 5, after V lost 6 bases and J lost 1 base. Germline loops: CDR1 MNHNS, CDR2 SASEGT. This CDR3 is 14 amino acids long. The CDR3 sequence is CASRLRGLQETQYF. The CDR3 bases are TGTGCCAGCAGGTTGAGGGGGCTCCAAGAGACCCAGTACTTC.

V gene TRBV21-1 combines with J gene TRBJ2-4; the table's TRBD2 call for D was not verified on the DNA. TRBV21-1 is deemed a pseudogene. The CDR3 sequence is 16 residues long. The CDR3 bases are TGTGCCAGCAACCCTCGGGCGGGGATTGGCAAAAACATTCAGTACTTC. Translating gives CASNPRAGIGKNIQYF.

This sequence joins TRBV2 and TRBJ2-1; TRBD1 matches 7 bases. J gave up 9 bases and V 6 bases, and 8 bases lay outside the gene matches. The CDR3 contains 13 residues. The germline gives CDR1 SNHLY, CDR2 FYNNEI. CDR3 residues: CASRPLGGGEQFF. CDR3 DNA: TGTGCCAGCAGACCGCTAGGGGGCGGTGAGCAGTTCTTC.

The chain is built from TRBV15 and TRBJ2-3; 8 bases map to TRBD1. The CDR3 spans 18 residues. The germline CDR1 and CDR2 sequences are LNHNV and YYDKDF (reference sequence). V was pared by 0 bases and J by 0 bases, with 8 bases of the junction left unmatched. Here the CDR3 reads CATSRDKTGALSTDTQYF. The DNA for the CDR3 is TGTGCCACCAGCAGAGATAAGACAGGGGCCCTTAGCACAGATACGCAGTATTTT.

The CDR3 DNA reads as TGCGCCAGCACATGGGGCTTAGGGGGTAACTATGGCTACACCTTC. As protein: CASTWGLGGNYGYTF. This chain connects TRBV5-1 to TRBJ1-2; D is perhaps TRBD1 (6 bases). Germline CDR1 reads SGHRS; CDR2 reads YFSETQ. The length of the CDR3 is 15 residues. Trimming took off 6 bases at V and 1 base at J, with 16 bases between the two ends.

The chain joins TRBV2 to TRBJ2-7; possibly TRBD2 for D (6 bases). The V end lost 5 bases, the J end lost 1 base, and 15 bases lay between the germline ends. The CDR3 totals 15 residues. Germline V gene data show CDR1 as SNHLY and CDR2 as FYNNEI. This CDR3 reads CASSPPSAHSYEQYF. In DNA, the CDR3 is TGTGCCAGCAGTCCACCTAGCGCCCATTCCTACGAGCAGTACTTC.

The genes are TRBV18 and TRBJ1-5; 8 bases are shared with TRBD1. The germline V gene has CDR1 KGHSH and CDR2 LQKENI. J was trimmed by 1 base and V by 4 bases; bases with no gene match: 0. The CDR3 runs to 14 residues. Here the CDR3 reads CASSRDRSNQPQHF. The CDR3 DNA sequence: TGTGCCAGCTCACGGGACAGGAGCAATCAGCCCCAGCATTTT.